Listed here are 20 T cell receptor beta chains from one sample, sequenced in a study of blood T cells in healthy people across ages (dated by TCRdb to the mid-2010s). The library was obtained by 5' RACE. Sequencing was carried out with an Illumina HiSeq 2500. A second PCR of about 7 to 12 cycles was run with a J-beta primer mix and a sample-barcoded 5' primer. The public reads were reprocessed in TCRdb via fastp at Q25 and MiXCR, keeping in-frame beta chains. When rows share a CDR3 protein, they turn into one entry using the most common DNA and genes. The table for this sample lists 1.5 million to 2 million distinct CDR3 sequences; approximately 50% of them were counted only once. The ten largest clones capture over 2% of the sample. Sequencing was carried out using blood. These receptors were taken from a woman aged 40 to 50 in good health.

The chain carries TRBV12-3 or TRBV12-4 and TRBJ2-1, with 8 nucleotides matching TRBD2. The J segment lost 4 bases and the V segment lost 6 bases, leaving 8 bases of the junction unmatched. This CDR3 comprises 15 residues. CDR3 coding DNA: TGTGCCAGCAGGACCGCGGGGGGCCGGTACAATGAGCAGTTCTTC. This translates into CASRTAGGRYNEQFF.

In this sample, this clonotype turned up once. V gene TRBV20-1 combines with J gene TRBJ2-1, with 14 bases fitting TRBD2. Trimming cost V 6 bases and J 5 bases; bases outside gene matches: 12. The V gene's germline CDR1 is DFQATT and CDR2 SNEGSKA (reference sequence). The CDR3 runs to 17 residues. CDR3 bases: TGCAGTGCGTCGGGACTAGCGGGGGCGATTTCCGACAATGAGCAGTTCTTC. This codes for CSASGLAGAISDNEQFF.

The chain recombines TRBV9 with TRBJ1-5; D call uncertain. Germline V gene sequence: CDR1 SGDLS, CDR2 YYNGEE. V gave up 0 bases and J gave up 1 base, with 8 bases separating them. This CDR3 has 15 residues. DNA for the CDR3: TGTGCCAGCAGCGTAGGCCCTGGGAGCAATCAGCCCCAGCATTTT. Residues: CASSVGPGSNQPQHF.

The chain has TRBV20-1 and TRBJ2-5; 9 bases match TRBD2. There are 15 residues in the CDR3. Germline V gene sequence: CDR1 DFQATT, CDR2 SNEGSKA (reference sequence). Trimming at V came to 5 bases and at J to 6 bases, leaving 13 bases not matched to a gene. CDR3 residues: CSAHGRSGGMKTQYF. CDR3 coding DNA: TGCAGTGCTCACGGACGCAGCGGGGGGATGAAGACCCAGTACTTC.

This clonotype was counted only a few times. The chain employs TRBV20-1 and TRBJ1-2; D is undetermined. V dropped 3 bases and J dropped 4 bases, with 12 bases sitting between them. The CDR3 consists of 13 residues. Germline lookup yields CDR1 DFQATT and CDR2 SNEGSKA (reference sequence). CDR3 sequence reads: CSASLPESYGYTF. In nucleotides, the CDR3 is TGCAGTGCTAGCCTCCCAGAGAGCTATGGCTACACCTTC.

The V and J genes are TRBV7-3 and TRBJ2-1; 8 positions agree with TRBD2. The CDR3 is made up of 17 amino acids. Losses at the gene ends were 0 bases for V and 6 bases for J; bases not matched to a gene: 10. Germline CDR1 and CDR2: SGHTA and FQGTGA. CDR3 sequence (DNA): TGTGCCAGCAGCTTAACCGGGGGGGGCTCTTCGGGCAATGAGCAGTTCTTC. Its translation: CASSLTGGGSSGNEQFF.

The chain uses TRBV5-5 and TRBJ2-1, with TRBD1 matching 9 bases. The CDR3 has 15 residues. CDR1 is SGHKS, CDR2 YYEKEE, per germline (reference sequence). The V gene end was trimmed by 1 base and the J gene end by 9 bases; junction bases not matched to a gene: 8. In nucleotides, the CDR3 is TGTGCCAGCAGCTTGACCGGGACAGGGTTGGTTGAGCAGTTCTTC. It translates to CASSLTGTGLVEQFF.

The chain carries TRBV6-1 and TRBJ1-2; 10 nucleotides match TRBD1. The germline gives CDR1 MNHNS, CDR2 SASEGT. There are 13 residues in the CDR3. Trimming removed 10 bases from V and 4 bases from J; junction bases left unmatched: 6. This CDR3 reads CAIGTGEFYGYTF. The CDR3 DNA sequence: TGTGCCATCGGGACAGGGGAGTTCTATGGCTACACCTTC.

This chain joins TRBV11-3 and TRBJ2-7; no clear D gene. Judging by the DNA end, TRBJ2-5 fits better; the J call may be wrong. CDR1 and CDR2 from the germline V gene are SGHNT and YENEEA. The CDR3 spans 14 residues. This CDR3 is CASSASRGTGTQYF. The CDR3 DNA is TGTGCCAGCAGCGCGAGCCGCGGAACGGGGACCCAGTACTTC.

The chain has TRBV5-1 and TRBJ2-3, with D tentatively TRBD1 or TRBD2 (5 bases each). The CDR3 is made up of 15 amino acids. Germline values: CDR1 SGHRS, CDR2 YFSETQ. Trimming took 0 bases from V and 8 from J, leaving 16 bases between them. CDR3 in DNA: TGCGCCAGCAGCTTGGTGACAGAGCAGGGAGCTACGCAGTATTTT. The encoded protein is CASSLVTEQGATQYF.

V and J are TRBV5-6 and TRBJ2-3, with D possibly TRBD2 on 5 matching bases. CDR3 size: 12 residues. Trimming took 0 bases from V and 10 from J, leaving 9 bases between them. Germline V gives CDR1 SGHDT, CDR2 YYEEEE. CDR3 protein: CASSLDSGAQYF. CDR3 DNA: TGTGCCAGCAGCTTGGATTCCGGGGCGCAGTATTTT.

The rearrangement links TRBV5-6 to TRBJ2-1; TRBD2 is a possible D gene (6 bases). This CDR3 has 15 amino acids. Trimming stripped 2 bases from V and 8 bases from J, with 17 bases between. Germline V gives CDR1 SGHDT, CDR2 YYEEEE. The CDR3 DNA follows: TGTGCCAGCAGCTTCGGGTCCGGGAGTCCGGATGAGCAGTTCTTC. Translated: CASSFGSGSPDEQFF.

The chain is built from TRBV6-6 and TRBJ2-7; 10 bases map to TRBD2. CDR1 and CDR2 from the germline V gene are MNHNY and SVGAGI (reference sequence). The CDR3 runs to 15 residues. The J segment lost 0 bases and the V segment lost 6 bases, leaving 5 bases of the junction unmatched. DNA for the CDR3: TGTGCCAGCAGACGACTAGCGGGCCTCTCCTACGAGCAGTACTTC. Protein product: CASRRLAGLSYEQYF.

This clonotype occurred a few times. The chain carries TRBV15 and TRBJ2-5, with D unresolved. Germline CDR1 LNHNV, CDR2 YYDKDF (reference sequence). The CDR3 contains 13 residues. V shed 5 bases and J shed 1 base, with 8 bases lying between them. The CDR3 region has the DNA TGTGCCACCAGCTACAACAGCCAAGAGACCCAGTACTTC. Its translation: CATSYNSQETQYF.

This clonotype has just one count. The chain has TRBV10-1 and TRBJ2-5; D gene ambiguous. The better agreement between TRBJ2-7 and the DNA end casts doubt on the J call. The germline gives CDR1 WNHNN, CDR2 SYGVQD (reference sequence). The CDR3 is 16 amino acids. The chain's CDR3 is CASSEVGVLAGYEQYF. The CDR3, as DNA: TGCGCCAGCAGTGAGGTTGGGGTCTTGGCAGGCTACGAGCAGTACTTC.

This clonotype was detected only a few times. The V gene is TRBV6-2 or TRBV6-3, the J gene TRBJ2-3; 8 nucleotides match TRBD2. The CDR3 is 19 residues long. Losses at the gene ends were 0 bases for V and 1 base for J; bases not matched to a gene: 12. CDR1 and CDR2 (germline): MNHEY, SVGEGT. The CDR3 region is CASSYSNSGGPVGTDTQYF. The CDR3 DNA reads as TGTGCCAGCAGTTACTCGAACAGCGGGGGTCCCGTTGGCACAGATACGCAGTATTTT.

The chain joins TRBV11-3 to TRBJ2-1; D could derive from TRBD1 or TRBD2 (5 bases each). The CDR3 is made up of 15 amino acids. V was trimmed by 1 base and J by 6 bases, leaving 13 bases between them. CDR1 is SGHNT, CDR2 YENEEA, per germline. The CDR3 nucleotides are TGTGCCAGCAGCTTAGGGGACCTTACCAGCAATGAGCAGTTCTTC. Translated, it gives CASSLGDLTSNEQFF.

In this sample, this clonotype turned up a few times. DNA for the CDR3: TGTGCCAGCAGCCCCACACAGGGGGAAGTCGTTTTCTTT. It is translated as CASSPTQGEVVFF. The J gene is TRBJ1-1, the V gene TRBV13, with 8 bases identical to TRBD1. Unmatched junction bases numbered 12, after V lost 5 bases and J lost 13 bases. Germline CDR1 reads PRHDT; CDR2 reads FYEKMQ (reference sequence). The CDR3 consists of 13 residues.

This clonotype has just a few counts. The V gene is TRBV4-3, the J gene TRBJ2-6, with TRBD1 identical over 7 bases. Germline V gene sequence: CDR1 LGHNA, CDR2 YSLEER. The length of the CDR3 is 19 residues. V was pared by 0 bases and J by 2 bases, with 10 bases of the junction left unmatched. The CDR3 is CASSQDLLEGAAGANVLTF. The CDR3 DNA reads as TGCGCCAGCAGCCAAGATCTTTTAGAGGGGGCGGCTGGGGCCAACGTCCTGACTTTC.

This clonotype was recorded once. The chain carries TRBV20-1 and TRBJ2-7, with 15 bases identical to TRBD2. The germline V gene has CDR1 DFQATT and CDR2 SNEGSKA (reference sequence). This CDR3 spans 16 amino acids. J was trimmed by 7 bases and V by 3 bases; bases with no gene match: 10. This CDR3 is CSASPGTSGRWGEQYF. CDR3 in DNA: TGCAGTGCTAGTCCCGGGACTAGCGGGAGGTGGGGGGAGCAGTACTTC.